A selection of T cell receptor beta chains follows, all from one sample in a study of blood T cell repertoires in COVID-19. Produced via immunoSEQ multiplex PCR; TCRdb's table is partial and in-frame only. In the table there are approximately 350,000 clones, 89% of which are singletons. Sequencing used peripheral blood. Receptors originate from a man aged 40-55 years with acute or convalescent COVID-19. Each CDR3 is given with its conserved first and last residue. D genes are given only for firm matches. Some rows mark clone size as missing; the rest say once, few, many or name a class of expanded clone.

CASSLLTGGQPQHF	TGTGCCAGCAGTTTACTAACAGGGGGACAGCCCCAGCATTTT	-	TRBV28	TRBJ1-5	TRBD1
CASSADRGGDQPQHF	TGTGCCAGCAGCGCCGACAGGGGTGGGGATCAGCCCCAGCATTTT	few	TRBV3-1/TRBV3-2	TRBJ1-5	TRBD1
CAISSGSNQPQHF	TGTGCCATCAGCAGCGGTAGCAATCAGCCCCAGCATTTT	-	TRBV10-3	TRBJ1-5	-
CASSLGTKQFF	TGTGCCAGCAGTCTCGGGACTAAGCAGTTCTTC	-	TRBV3-1/TRBV3-2	TRBJ2-1	TRBD2
CASSQDASVPGEQYF	TGCGCCAGCAGCCAAGATGCGAGCGTCCCCGGTGAGCAGTACTTC	-	TRBV4-1	TRBJ2-7	-
CASSLEGGQPQHF	TGTGCCAGCAGCCTTGAAGGAGGACAGCCCCAGCATTTT	-	TRBV9	TRBJ1-5	-
CASSQDWGVSGIEQYF	TGTGCCAGCAGCCAAGACTGGGGGGTTTCCGGAATCGAGCAGTACTTC	-	TRBV14	TRBJ2-7	-
CASSQEGARRATEAFF	TGCGCCAGCAGCCAAGAAGGGGCCAGAAGGGCCACTGAAGCTTTCTTT	once	TRBV4-1	TRBJ1-1	-
CASMTGGIREQYF	TGTGCCAGCATGACAGGGGGGATTAGGGAGCAGTACTTC	-	TRBV6-5	TRBJ2-7	TRBD1
CASSLTGDRSTSPLHF	TGTGCCAGCAGCTTAACGGGAGACAGGAGTACGTCACCCCTCCACTTT	-	TRBV7-3	TRBJ1-6	-
CASSMGLYEQYF	TGTGCCAGCAGCATGGGGCTATACGAGCAGTACTTC	-	TRBV7-9	TRBJ2-7	-
CASSLFNRRRGSPLHF	TGTGCCAGCAGCTTATTCAATCGACGTCGGGGTTCACCCCTCCACTTT	once	TRBV7-6	TRBJ1-6	-
CASMPGQGAYSPLHF	TGTGCCAGCATGCCGGGACAGGGGGCTTATTCACCCCTCCACTTT	-	TRBV6-5	TRBJ1-6	TRBD1
CASSQGQNEYF	TGTGCCAGCAGCCAAGGACAGAACGAGTACTTC	-	TRBV5-6	TRBJ2-7	-
CASIQAGGPWSSGSYF	TGTGCCAGCATCCAAGCAGGGGGACCCTGGTCTAGTGGGTCGTACTTC	-	TRBV11-2	TRBJ2-7	TRBD1
CASSYDGTSGVGETQYF	TGTGCCAGCAGTTACGACGGGACTAGCGGGGTCGGGGAGACCCAGTACTTC	-	TRBV6-7	TRBJ2-5	TRBD2
CASSLVDSGNSPLHF	TGTGCTAGCAGCTTAGTGGACTCGGGTAATTCACCCCTCCACTTT	-	TRBV7-7	TRBJ1-6	-
CASSQEQGTWSPLHF	TGTGCCAGCAGCCAGGAACAGGGGACGTGGTCACCCCTCCACTTT	-	TRBV14	TRBJ1-6	TRBD1
CASSGLTTGGYTF	TGTGCCAGCAGCGGACTCACCACGGGAGGCTACACCTTC	-	TRBV3-1/TRBV3-2	TRBJ1-2	-
CASSGTGRAVYGYTF	TGTGCCAGCAGTGGGACAGGGCGAGCAGTATATGGCTACACCTTC	-	TRBV2	TRBJ1-2	TRBD1
CASSSFQGAAVDYGYTF	TGTGCCAGCAGCTCTTTTCAGGGGGCGGCTGTTGACTATGGCTACACCTTC	-	TRBV7-6	TRBJ1-2	TRBD1
CASRRAANYGYTF	TGTGCCAGCAGGAGGGCGGCGAACTATGGCTACACCTTC	-	TRBV6-5	TRBJ1-2	-
CASSPDRRATGELFF	TGTGCCAGCAGCCCGGACAGGCGGGCCACCGGGGAGCTGTTTTTT	-	TRBV4-2	TRBJ2-2	TRBD1
CASSRGSSEQFF	TGTGCCAGTAGTCGGGGATCTAGTGAGCAGTTCTTC	few	TRBV19	TRBJ2-1	-
CASSLSAGGAHGYTF	TGTGCCAGCAGCTTATCTGCAGGGGGCGCACATGGCTACACCTTC	-	TRBV11-2	TRBJ1-2	TRBD1
CASSYSSGRGTEAFF	TGTGCCAGCAGTTATTCATCCGGAAGGGGCACTGAAGCTTTCTTT	-	TRBV6-5	TRBJ1-1	-
CASSQLHAGTPYF	TGTGCCAGCAGCCAACTTCACGCGGGGACGCCGTACTTC	-	TRBV14	TRBJ2-5	-
CASSLVGENYEQYF	TGTGCCAGCAGCTTGGTCGGAGAAAACTACGAGCAGTACTTC	-	TRBV5-4	TRBJ2-7	-
CASSLGGGFEQYF	TGTGCCAGCAGCCTGGGAGGAGGGTTCGAGCAGTACTTC	-	TRBV11-3	TRBJ2-7	-
CASSFSRAGEQFF	TGTGCCAGCAGTTTCTCGCGGGCTGGTGAGCAGTTCTTC	few	TRBV12-3/TRBV12-4	TRBJ2-1	-
CASSYSRQGYEQYF	TGTGCCAGCAGTTACTCCCGACAGGGGTACGAGCAGTACTTC	-	TRBV6-5	TRBJ2-7	TRBD1
CASSIDRLAGNTGELFF	TGTGCCAGTAGTATAGATCGGCTAGCGGGGAACACCGGGGAGCTGTTTTTT	-	TRBV19	TRBJ2-2	TRBD2
CASSSLGSQGGSYEQYF	TGCGCCAGCAGCTCGTTGGGTTCACAGGGGGGGTCCTACGAGCAGTACTTC	-	TRBV5-1	TRBJ2-7	-
CSVGRQGVGTEAFF	TGCAGCGTTGGCCGACAGGGGGTAGGCACTGAAGCTTTCTTT	-	TRBV29-1	TRBJ1-1	TRBD1
CASSRDRGPGNTIYF	TGCGCCAGCAGCCGGGACAGGGGGCCGGGAAACACCATATATTTT	once	TRBV5-1	TRBJ1-3	TRBD1
CATSREGRGNTEAFF	TGTGCCACCAGCAGAGAGGGCAGGGGAAACACTGAAGCTTTCTTT	-	TRBV15	TRBJ1-1	-
CASSPPSGTYEQYF	TGTGCCAGCTCACCTCCATCGGGGACCTACGAGCAGTACTTC	-	TRBV18	TRBJ2-7	-